Following are 29 T cell receptor beta chains from one sample sequenced in a study of OX40 agonist ivuxolimab in advanced cancers. Data came from immunoSEQ multiplex PCR; TCRdb stores just in-frame clones and leaves some out. Seen here are 85,000 to 90,000 clones, more than 85% observed once, and the top ten hold 0.95% to 1.2%. This material consisted of CD4+ or CD8+ T cells sorted from blood, taken in a trial of the OX40 agonist ivuxolimab. The origin of the receptors is an adult with an advanced solid tumor such as melanoma, head and neck, liver or kidney cancer.

The gene calls are TRBV6-1 and TRBJ1-5; D uncertain. CDR1 is MNHNS, CDR2 SASEGT, per germline. The CDR3 runs 15 residues. Trimming took off 7 bases at V and 0 bases at J, with 13 bases between the two ends. The CDR3 nucleotides read TGTGCCAGCAAATACGAGGCTTATAGCAATCAGCCCCAGCATTTT. Protein product: CASKYEAYSNQPQHF.

This chain connects TRBV10-2 to TRBJ1-5, with D hard to call. In germline, CDR1 is WSHSY, CDR2 SAAADI. CDR3 size: 14 residues. Trimming took 10 bases from V and 2 from J, leaving 15 bases between them. CDR3 sequence (DNA): TGCGCCACCTCGGTCAAAAGTGGCAATCAGCCCCAGCATTTT. Encoded protein: CATSVKSGNQPQHF.

Turning to this clone: The junction departs from germline at one end; a sequencing error may be responsible. The chain combines TRBV9 with TRBJ2-1, with 13 bases lining up with TRBD2. Germline V CDR1 and CDR2: SGDLS, YYNGEE. This CDR3 contains 14 residues. CDR3 nucleotide sequence: TGTGCCAGCAGCAGGGGACTAGCGGGATCCGGGTTTCTCTTC. It specifies CASSRGLAGSGFLF.

This sequence joins TRBV10-1 and TRBJ2-2, with D possibly matching TRBD1 (5 bases). Per the germline V gene, CDR1 is WNHNN and CDR2 is SYGVQD (reference sequence). The CDR3 sequence is 14 residues long. Trimming stripped 4 bases from V and 4 bases from J, with 10 bases between. CDR3 DNA: TGCGCCAGCAGTGTGGACATAGTCACCGGGGAGCTGTTTTTT. This translates into CASSVDIVTGELFF.

The chain's CDR3 is CASSSSSGEGTEAFF. In DNA, the CDR3 is TGCGCCAGCAGCTCCTCGAGTGGGGAGGGCACTGAAGCTTTCTTT. The chain employs TRBV5-1 and TRBJ1-1; no clear D. V lost 3 bases and J 4 bases, leaving 16 bases between the germline ends. Germline loops: CDR1 SGHRS, CDR2 YFSETQ. The CDR3 sequence is 15 residues long.

V gene TRBV29-1 combines with J gene TRBJ2-1, with no clear D. Germline CDR1 SQVTM, CDR2 ANQGSEA. V was pared by 7 bases and J by 6 bases, with 10 bases between. The CDR3 loop spans 11 amino acids. The CDR3 spells CSGRQGNEQFF. CDR3 nucleotides: TGCAGCGGCCGACAAGGCAATGAGCAGTTCTTC.

The chain links TRBV2 to TRBJ1-5; 8 nucleotides align to TRBD1. The CDR3 extends over 18 amino acids. V shed 2 bases and J 3 bases; nucleotides not matched to a gene: 12. In germline, CDR1 is SNHLY, CDR2 FYNNEI. The chain's CDR3 is CASSETAPGQAYNQPQHF. DNA for the CDR3: TGTGCCAGCAGTGAAACCGCTCCGGGACAGGCATACAATCAGCCCCAGCATTTT.

This clone was seen a single time. The J gene is TRBJ2-1, the V gene TRBV28, with 8 bases lining up with TRBD1. Germline V CDR1 and CDR2: MDHEN, SYDVKM. V gave up 8 bases and J gave up 10 bases; unmatched junction bases: 10. The CDR3 loop spans 13 amino acids. The CDR3 spells CASSSGQGGEQFF. The CDR3 DNA sequence: TGTGCCAGCTCCTCAGGACAGGGCGGCGAGCAGTTCTTC.

V is TRBV21-1 and J is TRBJ2-7. TRBV21-1 is termed a pseudogene. This CDR3 has 16 residues. The chain's CDR3 is CASSNGGTWSSYEQYF. The CDR3 DNA sequence: TGTGCCAGCAGCAATGGCGGGACATGGAGCTCCTACGAGCAGTACTTC.

Regarding this clone: This specimen includes other DNA sequences encoding the same CDR3. The chain carries TRBV5-1 and TRBJ2-1; the match to TRBD2 covers 9 bases. V shed 2 bases, J shed 3 bases, and the junction held 3 bases outside the gene matches. Per the germline V gene, CDR1 is SGHRS and CDR2 is YFSETQ. The CDR3 is made up of 15 amino acids. The DNA for the CDR3 is TGCGCCAGCAGCTTAGCTAGCGGGATCTACAATGAGCAGTTCTTC. It codes for CASSLASGIYNEQFF.

This sequence joins TRBV2 and TRBJ2-5, with D unresolved. Germline CDR1 and CDR2: SNHLY and FYNNEI. Trimming cost V 7 bases and J 5 bases, with 8 bases left between them. The CDR3 extends over 11 amino acids. The CDR3 is CASTPTETQYF. The CDR3 DNA is TGTGCCAGCACTCCCACGGAGACCCAGTACTTC.

The chain combines TRBV19 with TRBJ1-5; D possibly corresponds to TRBD1 (5 bases). CDR1 LNHDA and CDR2 SQIVND come from the germline V gene (reference sequence). V was trimmed by 4 bases and J by 4 bases, leaving 11 bases between them. CDR3 length equals 14 residues. CDR3: CASSTRQLNQPQHF. The CDR3 nucleotides are TGTGCCAGTAGTACTCGACAGCTTAATCAGCCCCAGCATTTT.

The genes are TRBV15 and TRBJ1-5; D is uncertain. Deletions cut 0 bases from V and 6 bases from J, with 9 bases between. The length of the CDR3 is 14 residues. In germline, CDR1 is LNHNV, CDR2 YYDKDF (reference sequence). The CDR3 DNA sequence: TGTGCCACCAGCAGAGATCTGGTTGGTCAGCCCCAGCATTTT. Translation: CATSRDLVGQPQHF.

This chain joins TRBV5-1 and TRBJ2-7, with TRBD2 as a possible D gene (6 bases). The CDR3 totals 15 residues. Deletions cut 4 bases from V and 0 bases from J, with 14 bases between. Per germline, CDR1 SGHRS and CDR2 YFSETQ. CDR3 sequence: CASSPGTSSSYEQYF. The CDR3 DNA sequence: TGCGCCAGCAGCCCGGGGACTTCCAGCTCCTACGAGCAGTACTTC.

This CDR3 reads CASSLGGDRRLYEQYF. The CDR3 bases are TGTGCCAGCAGCTTGGGTGGGGACAGACGACTCTACGAGCAGTACTTC. This chain joins TRBV5-4 and TRBJ2-7; 7 bases are shared with TRBD1. The CDR3 sequence is 16 residues long. Trimming cost V 0 bases and J 3 bases; bases outside gene matches: 9. Germline V gives CDR1 SGHNT, CDR2 YYREEE (reference sequence).

The J gene is TRBJ2-1, the V gene TRBV20-1; D unclear. This CDR3 region has 11 residues. CDR1 and CDR2 (germline): DFQATT, SNEGSKA (reference sequence). The CDR3 here is CSSAEYNEQFF. The DNA of the CDR3 is TGCAGCTCCGCAGAATACAATGAGCAGTTCTTC.

The chain carries TRBV28 and TRBJ2-7; TRBD1 aligns across 7 bases. Germline V gene lookup returns CDR1 MDHEN and CDR2 SYDVKM. The CDR3 contains 13 residues. The V segment lost 8 bases and the J segment 3 bases; nucleotides outside the gene matches: 7. CDR3 sequence (DNA): TGTGCCAGCCAAAACCGGGACAGCTACGAGCAGTACTTC. It codes for CASQNRDSYEQYF.

This chain links TRBV5-1 with TRBJ2-5, with D unresolved. Germline CDR1 and CDR2: SGHRS and YFSETQ. The CDR3 runs to 15 residues. With 4 bases removed from V and 1 base from J, the gap between germline ends came to 14 bases. This chain's CDR3 is CASSVTGLPQETQYF. DNA of the CDR3: TGCGCCAGCAGCGTGACGGGCTTACCCCAAGAGACCCAGTACTTC.

This clone was counted a single time. CDR3 in amino acids: CAWSVRDIQYF. In DNA, the CDR3 is TGTGCCTGGAGTGTACGGGACATTCAGTACTTC. The chain links TRBV30 to TRBJ2-4; D gene unclear. V was shortened by 0 bases and J by 8 bases, with 5 bases between the two germline ends. CDR3 size: 11 residues. Germline CDR1 reads GTSNPN; CDR2 reads SVGIG (reference sequence).

The chain has TRBV14 and TRBJ2-5; TRBD1 matches at 7 bases. The CDR3 runs 14 residues. Per germline, CDR1 SGHDN and CDR2 FVKESK. Germline trimming cut 2 bases from V and 9 bases from J; bases unmatched to any gene: 9. The CDR3: CASSQNIRGGAQYF. CDR3 nucleotides: TGTGCCAGCAGCCAAAATATTCGAGGGGGCGCCCAGTACTTC. Together with reference TRBV14 and TRBJ2-5, the CDR3 gives the full variable domain: EAGVTQFPSHSVIEKGQTVTLRCDPISGHDNLYWYRRVMGKEIKFLLHFVKESKQDESGMPNNRFLAERTGGTYSTLKVQPAELEDSGVYFCASSQNIRGGAQYFGPGTRLLVL.

The V gene is TRBV5-4, the J gene TRBJ2-6; 7 bases are a match to TRBD1. The germline V gene has CDR1 SGHNT and CDR2 YYREEE (reference sequence). V lost 0 bases and J lost 0; bases outside the gene matches: 3. There are 17 residues in the CDR3. DNA of the CDR3: TGTGCCAGCAGCTTGGGGCAGGGGGTCTCTGGGGCCAACGTCCTGACTTTC. It specifies CASSLGQGVSGANVLTF.

This rearrangement joins TRBV28 to TRBJ1-2; D is perhaps TRBD1 (5 bases). Trimming took 3 bases from V and 8 from J, leaving 19 bases between them. Germline V CDR1 and CDR2: MDHEN, SYDVKM. The CDR3 contains 15 residues. CDR3 sequence reads: CASSFDPGDLEGYTF. The CDR3 coding sequence is TGTGCCAGCAGTTTTGATCCGGGGGACTTAGAAGGCTACACCTTC.

This clone was picked up one time. The chain links TRBV18 to TRBJ1-3; the D is unclear. The CDR3 has 15 residues. V dropped 3 bases and J dropped 0 bases, with 9 bases sitting between them. CDR1 is KGHSH, CDR2 LQKENI, per germline. The chain's CDR3 is CASSPDGNSGNTIYF. The DNA for the CDR3 is TGTGCCAGCTCACCGGACGGTAACTCTGGAAACACCATATATTTT.

This clone was counted a few times. The rearrangement joins TRBV28 to TRBJ2-7, with D perhaps matching TRBD1 (5 bases). This CDR3 comprises 13 residues. Germline CDR1 reads MDHEN; CDR2 reads SYDVKM. The CDR3 protein is CAIKGAGPYEQYF. The CDR3 nucleotides read TGTGCGATCAAAGGGGCAGGGCCCTACGAGCAGTACTTC.

This chain links TRBV6-5 with TRBJ1-5, with D perhaps TRBD1 (5 bases). The CDR3 is 15 amino acids. Between the trimmed V and J ends, which lost 6 bases and 1 base, there was a span of 13 bases. Germline V gene sequence: CDR1 MNHEY, CDR2 SVGAGI. CDR3 loop: CASRRDRTSNQPQHF. The CDR3 nucleotides are TGTGCCAGCAGGCGGGACCGAACCAGCAATCAGCCCCAGCATTTT.

CDR3 sequence: CASSFRSGRQETQYF. In DNA, the CDR3 is TGTGCCAGCAGCTTCAGAAGCGGGAGACAAGAGACCCAGTACTTC. The V call is TRBV7-2, the J call TRBJ2-5; TRBD2 matches 8 bases. Germline V gives CDR1 SGHTA, CDR2 FQGNSA. The CDR3 is made up of 15 amino acids. Trimming cost V 3 bases and J 2 bases; bases outside gene matches: 5. The full variable domain, rest sourced from reference TRBV7-2 and TRBJ2-5, is GAGVSQSPSNKVTEKGKDVELRCDPISGHTALYWYRQSLGQGLEFLIYFQGNSAPDKSGLPSDRFSAERTGGSVSTLTIQRTQQEDSAVYLCASSFRSGRQETQYFGPGTRLLVL.

This chain links TRBV9 with TRBJ1-3, with D possibly matching TRBD1 (5 bases). The length of the CDR3 is 17 residues. Trimming pared 3 bases from V and 0 bases from J, leaving 16 bases between. Germline assignment: CDR1 SGDLS and CDR2 YYNGEE. The CDR3 bases are TGTGCCAGCAGCGCCCTCTTCCAGGGTGTCTCTGGAAACACCATATATTTT. Translating it yields CASSALFQGVSGNTIYF.

V and J are TRBV10-3 and TRBJ1-5; no clear D gene. V was shortened by 0 bases and J by 2 bases, with 11 bases between the two germline ends. Germline CDR1 and CDR2: ENHRY and SYGVKD. The CDR3 has 16 amino acids. CDR3 DNA: TGTGCCATCAGTGAGTCAGGCAATCCGGGCAATCAGCCCCAGCATTTT. Encoded protein: CAISESGNPGNQPQHF.

The chain carries TRBV4-3 and TRBJ2-1, with TRBD2 identical over 11 bases. There are 15 residues in the CDR3. V lost 1 base to trimming and J lost 4 bases; unmatched junction nucleotides: 0. The V gene's germline CDR1 is LGHNA and CDR2 YSLEER. CDR3 loop: CASSQGLAGYNEQFF. CDR3 nucleotides: TGCGCCAGCAGCCAAGGACTAGCGGGATACAATGAGCAGTTCTTC.